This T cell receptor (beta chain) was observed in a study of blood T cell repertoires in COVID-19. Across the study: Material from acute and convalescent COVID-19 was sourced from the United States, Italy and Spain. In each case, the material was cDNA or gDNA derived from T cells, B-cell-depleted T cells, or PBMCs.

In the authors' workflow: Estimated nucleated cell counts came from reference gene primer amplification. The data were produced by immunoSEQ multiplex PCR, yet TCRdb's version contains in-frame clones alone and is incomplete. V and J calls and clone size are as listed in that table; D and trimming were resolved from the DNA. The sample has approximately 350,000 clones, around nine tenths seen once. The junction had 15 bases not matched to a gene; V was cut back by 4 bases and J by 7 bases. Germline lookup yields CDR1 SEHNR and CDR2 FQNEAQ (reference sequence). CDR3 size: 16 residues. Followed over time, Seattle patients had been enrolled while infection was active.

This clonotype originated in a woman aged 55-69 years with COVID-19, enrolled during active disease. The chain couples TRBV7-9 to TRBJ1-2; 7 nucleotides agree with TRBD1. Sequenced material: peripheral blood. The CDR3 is CASSSTQLPGQRGYTF. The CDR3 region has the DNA TGTGCCAGCAGCTCGACACAGCTTCCGGGACAGCGTGGCTACACCTTC.